The clone carrying this TCR beta chain was seen just once. Germline trimming cut 3 bases from V and 11 bases from J; bases unmatched to any gene: 4. The CDR3 is 12 amino acids. The germline V gene encodes CDR1 SGHTA and CDR2 FQGNSA. This entry is derived from a study of cytomegalovirus exposure and HLA in healthy donors. The PCR made use of 60 Vbeta and 13 Jbeta primers. Authors' processing steps: In a later analysis, 80 million or so unique TCR beta chains included roughly 11 million shared by two or more donors. The data were produced by immunoSEQ multiplex PCR, yet TCRdb's version contains in-frame clones alone and is incomplete. The D gene and trimming were derived from the DNA, and the V and J assignments and clone size from that table. The top ten hold approximately 4% of the sample, which has 150,000 or so clones, 77% seen once.

The chain is built from TRBV7-2 and TRBJ1-1, with 9 bases aligning to TRBD1. The material sequenced was PBMCs. The receptor comes from a male donor in good health and CMV-seronegative. CDR3 residues: CASSLDRGRAFF. CDR3 coding DNA: TGTGCCAGCAGCTTGGACAGGGGTCGCGCTTTCTTT.